This T cell receptor beta chain derives from a study of T cells in Graves' hyperthyroidism and ophthalmopathy. Findings and caveats of the study: Blood held most thyroid clonotypes expanded above 0.001 frequency.

A few counts support this clonotype. Its target is unknown. Germline CDR1 is MNHEY and CDR2 is SMNVEV (reference sequence). J was trimmed by 7 bases and V by 6 bases; bases with no gene match: 6. The CDR3 runs to 15 residues. Amplified TCR beta CDR3 regions derived from RNA transcripts. HTBI primers were employed in a first-round RT-PCR of the TCR CDR3. TCRdb re-analysed the multiplex PCR reads in MiXCR, keeping a single row per CDR3 protein. The sample lists hundreds of thousands of distinct CDR3 sequences; 15% to 20% were seen once. The PBMCs studied were ones that came from about 10 ml fresh peripheral blood.

The specimen was blood. The clonotype was recovered from a man aged 40-49 years with Graves' ophthalmopathy. This rearrangement joins TRBV27 to TRBJ1-4; 12 bases line up with TRBD1. The CDR3 protein is CASREGTGGTEKLFF. The DNA for the CDR3 is TGTGCCAGCAGAGAAGGGACAGGGGGCACTGAAAAACTGTTTTTT.